These 26 T cell receptor beta chains were all obtained from the same sample, sequenced in a study of beta chain features in type 1 diabetes. cDNA synthesis used the whole RNA isolate, giving expressed TCRB sequences. Measured with immunoSEQ multiplex PCR; TCRdb has only the in-frame clones, and not every one. This sample has nearly 250,000 clones, with 11% to 15% found just once. The source material was naive CD4+ T cells from blood. These receptors all come from a woman in her thirties or forties in good health.

The chain carries TRBV6-4 and TRBJ1-6, with D perhaps TRBD1 (5 bases). Germline assignment: CDR1 MRHNA and CDR2 SNTAGT. V was trimmed by 3 bases and J by 9 bases, leaving 12 bases between them. The CDR3 is made up of 14 amino acids. The CDR3 region has the DNA TGTGCCAGCAGTGATGGCCAGGGAGGTTCACCCCTCCACTTT. Residues: CASSDGQGGSPLHF.

The V and J genes are TRBV7-6 and TRBJ2-5; 10 bases line up with TRBD2. The CDR3 has 16 residues. Germline V gives CDR1 SGHVS, CDR2 FNYEAQ. V lost 3 bases to trimming and J lost 7 bases; unmatched junction nucleotides: 11. The CDR3 is CASSLLASGGFGTQYF. For the CDR3, the DNA is TGTGCCAGCAGCTTGTTGGCTAGCGGGGGTTTTGGGACCCAGTACTTC.

CDR3 coding DNA: TGTGCCAGCAGCTTACCGGGACAAGGAGTATATGGCTACACCTTC. This encodes CASSLPGQGVYGYTF. The chain combines TRBV7-9 with TRBJ1-2, with a weak D call TRBD1 (6 bases). The CDR3 consists of 15 residues. Germline V gives CDR1 SEHNR, CDR2 FQNEAQ (reference sequence). Trimming stripped 2 bases from V and 5 bases from J, with 15 bases between. The full variable domain, in which reference TRBV7-9 and TRBJ1-2 provide the parts outside the CDR3, is DTGVSQNPRHKITKRGQNVTFRCDPISEHNRLYWYRQTLGQGPEFLTYFQNEAQLEKSRLLSDRFSAERPKGSFSTLEIQRTEQGDSAMYLCASSLPGQGVYGYTFGSGTRLTVV.

This clone was seen more than once but under ten times. The rearrangement links TRBV18 to TRBJ2-5; 7 bases match TRBD1. With 3 bases clipped from V and 1 base from J, the junction kept 11 bases outside the gene matches. CDR1 KGHSH and CDR2 LQKENI come from the germline V gene. The CDR3 spans 17 residues. This chain's CDR3 is CASSPLPGQTFQETQYF. Here the CDR3 DNA reads TGTGCCAGCTCACCGCTTCCGGGACAGACCTTCCAAGAGACCCAGTACTTC.

For the CDR3, the DNA is TGTGCCATCAGTGAGACGGAGGTGTTAGGCTACACCTTC. It is translated as CAISETEVLGYTF. The rearrangement joins TRBV10-3 to TRBJ1-2; no firm D call. CDR1 is ENHRY and CDR2 is SYGVKD in the germline V gene. This CDR3 has 13 amino acids. The V end lost 2 bases, the J end lost 8 bases, and 12 bases lay between the germline ends.

The rearrangement uses TRBV14 and TRBJ1-2; 7 bases are shared with TRBD1. The V gene's germline CDR1 is SGHDN and CDR2 FVKESK. V was pared by 4 bases and J by 0 bases, with 2 bases of the junction left unmatched. The CDR3 is 14 residues long. The CDR3 coding sequence is TGTGCCAGCAGCCCCACAGGGGCTAACTATGGCTACACCTTC. This codes for CASSPTGANYGYTF.

The V gene is TRBV29-1, the J gene TRBJ1-5; TRBD1 is a possible D gene (6 bases). Between the trimmed V and J ends, which lost 5 bases and 1 base, there was a span of 9 bases. The CDR3 has 13 residues. CDR1 SQVTM and CDR2 ANQGSEA come from the germline V gene. As DNA, the CDR3 is TGCAGCGTTCGAGGGGGAAGCAATCAGCCCCAGCATTTT. Encoded protein: CSVRGGSNQPQHF.

This clone has a handful of counts. Written as DNA, the CDR3 is TGTGCCAGCAGCCGACCGGGACAGCCGGGGTCGGAATCCTACGAGCAGTACTTC. It specifies CASSRPGQPGSESYEQYF. V usage is TRBV14 and J usage is TRBJ2-7; 7 nucleotides match TRBD1. Germline assignment: CDR1 SGHDN and CDR2 FVKESK. Germline trimming cut 4 bases from V and 1 base from J; bases unmatched to any gene: 16. The CDR3 is 18 amino acids.

The chain has TRBV11-2 and TRBJ2-1, with a weak D call TRBD2 (6 bases). Germline assignment: CDR1 SGHAT and CDR2 FQNNGV. Trimming took 3 bases from V and 9 from J, leaving 15 bases between them. The CDR3 covers 14 residues. The CDR3 DNA sequence: TGTGCCAGCAGCTTGCGGGGCGCTCAGAGTGAGCAGTTCTTC. It codes for CASSLRGAQSEQFF.

The V call is TRBV2, the J call TRBJ2-1, with 12 bases aligning to TRBD2. The CDR3 sequence is 15 residues long. The germline CDR1 and CDR2 sequences are SNHLY and FYNNEI. J was trimmed by 6 bases and V by 10 bases; bases with no gene match: 10. The CDR3 spells CANEGLAGHFNEQFF. The CDR3 coding sequence is TGTGCCAACGAAGGACTAGCGGGGCACTTCAATGAGCAGTTCTTC.

The CDR3 coding sequence is TGTGCCAGCAGTTACTCGAGTCGCAACACTGAAGCTTTCTTT. This encodes CASSYSSRNTEAFF. The chain employs TRBV6-5 and TRBJ1-1, with D unresolved. This CDR3 is 14 amino acids long. Germline values: CDR1 MNHEY, CDR2 SVGAGI. V was clipped by 0 bases and J by 2 bases, with 7 bases between them.

This chain uses TRBV5-1 with TRBJ1-1, with D possibly matching TRBD1 (5 bases). CDR3 size: 17 residues. Per the germline V gene, CDR1 is SGHRS and CDR2 is YFSETQ. Trimming cost V 0 bases and J 2 bases, with 17 bases left between them. DNA for the CDR3: TGCGCCAGCAGCTTGGTGGGGGGTAATAGGAGAAACACTGAAGCTTTCTTT. It translates to CASSLVGGNRRNTEAFF.

The rearrangement joins TRBV5-1 to TRBJ2-5; tentative D call: TRBD2 (6 bases). CDR1 and CDR2 (germline): SGHRS, YFSETQ. The CDR3 is 15 amino acids. Trimming pared 2 bases from V and 1 base from J, leaving 12 bases between. CDR3: CASSFQLGGQETQYF. CDR3 in DNA: TGCGCCAGCAGCTTCCAGCTGGGGGGCCAAGAGACCCAGTACTTC.

This clone was observed a handful of times. V is TRBV5-6 and J is TRBJ1-1, with unresolved D. Germline values: CDR1 SGHDT, CDR2 YYEEEE. Trimming took 2 bases from V and 3 from J, leaving 8 bases between them. The CDR3 is made up of 13 amino acids. As DNA, the CDR3 is TGTGCCAGCAGCTTCCGGGAGTACACTGAAGCTTTCTTT. This translates into CASSFREYTEAFF.

The rearrangement uses TRBV7-9 and TRBJ1-1; D remains unclear. Germline loops: CDR1 SEHNR, CDR2 FQNEAQ (reference sequence). The V end lost 2 bases, the J end lost 6 bases, and 13 bases lay between the germline ends. This CDR3 has 14 residues. This CDR3 is CASSLWTQQAEAFF. CDR3 sequence (DNA): TGTGCCAGCAGCTTATGGACTCAGCAGGCTGAAGCTTTCTTT. Full variable domain (outside the CDR3, taken from reference TRBV7-9 and TRBJ1-1): DTGVSQNPRHKITKRGQNVTFRCDPISEHNRLYWYRQTLGQGPEFLTYFQNEAQLEKSRLLSDRFSAERPKGSFSTLEIQRTEQGDSAMYLCASSLWTQQAEAFFGQGTRLTVV.

The chain combines TRBV21-1 with TRBJ2-7; TRBD2, the table's D call, lacks a check against the DNA. TRBV21-1 is labeled a pseudogene. The CDR3 has 16 residues. The CDR3 here is CASSGRTSGLSYEQYF. In nucleotides, the CDR3 is TGTGCCAGCAGCGGCCGGACTAGCGGACTATCCTACGAGCAGTACTTC.

This clone was seen more than once but under ten times. The genes are TRBV19 and TRBJ2-3, with 10 positions matching TRBD2. Losses at the gene ends were 2 bases for V and 7 bases for J; bases not matched to a gene: 9. Germline V gene data show CDR1 as LNHDA and CDR2 as SQIVND (reference sequence). This CDR3 comprises 16 residues. CDR3 nucleotides: TGTGCCAGTAGTATACAACAGCGGGGGGGCATACATACGCAGTATTTT. Translated, it gives CASSIQQRGGIHTQYF.

This clone was counted a few times. The CDR3 bases are TGTGCCAGCAGCTTAGTGGGACAGGGGACTGACGAAAAACTGTTTTTT. Encoded protein: CASSLVGQGTDEKLFF. The chain uses TRBV7-9 and TRBJ1-4; 10 bases match TRBD1. Germline lookup yields CDR1 SEHNR and CDR2 FQNEAQ (reference sequence). This CDR3 contains 16 residues. V trimming: 1 base; J trimming: 8 bases; junction bases outside the gene matches: 7.

This chain uses TRBV18 with TRBJ2-7, with TRBD1 as a possible D gene (5 bases). V lost 1 base to trimming and J lost 6 bases, with 13 bases between them. This CDR3 contains 14 residues. Germline V gives CDR1 KGHSH, CDR2 LQKENI. CDR3 loop: CASSPQGPRGEQYF. As DNA, the CDR3 is TGTGCCAGCTCACCACAGGGCCCAAGGGGCGAGCAGTACTTC.

The chain combines TRBV9 with TRBJ2-1, with D maybe TRBD1 (5 bases). V lost 2 bases to trimming and J lost 4 bases, with 10 bases between them. This CDR3 has 14 residues. Germline values: CDR1 SGDLS, CDR2 YYNGEE. CDR3 amino acids: CASSVLQGYNEQFF. The CDR3 coding sequence is TGTGCCAGCAGCGTTCTCCAGGGATACAATGAGCAGTTCTTC.

This clone was counted many times. The chain recombines TRBV7-2 with TRBJ2-7, with D perhaps TRBD2 (5 bases). Trimming removed 2 bases from V and 3 bases from J, with 8 bases in between. This CDR3 spans 13 amino acids. The germline gives CDR1 SGHTA, CDR2 FQGNSA. DNA for the CDR3: TGTGCCAGCAGCTTACTGGCGGGCTACGAGCAGTACTTC. This sequence encodes CASSLLAGYEQYF.

This sequence joins TRBV19 and TRBJ1-5; D is perhaps TRBD1 (6 bases). Trimming took 2 bases from V and 1 from J, leaving 15 bases between them. The CDR3 spans 17 residues. Per the germline V gene, CDR1 is LNHDA and CDR2 is SQIVND (reference sequence). Here the CDR3 reads CASSIPNTGYSNQPQHF. The CDR3 DNA reads TGTGCCAGTAGTATACCCAATACAGGGTACAGCAATCAGCCCCAGCATTTT.

This sequence joins TRBV19 and TRBJ2-2, with D perhaps TRBD2 (6 bases). The germline gives CDR1 LNHDA, CDR2 SQIVND (reference sequence). The CDR3 runs 15 residues. With 1 base removed from V and 7 bases from J, the gap between germline ends came to 13 bases. Here the CDR3 reads CASSIAGRPFGELFF. The CDR3, as DNA: TGTGCCAGTAGTATAGCGGGGAGGCCGTTCGGGGAGCTGTTTTTT.

This clone was picked up a small number of times. The chain combines TRBV19 with TRBJ2-4; D is unclear. Germline CDR1 and CDR2: LNHDA and SQIVND (reference sequence). This CDR3 spans 13 amino acids. V was pared by 7 bases and J by 6 bases, with 13 bases between. In DNA, the CDR3 is TGTGCCAGTATATGGCCGCCCGCAAACATTCAGTACTTC. It is translated as CASIWPPANIQYF.

This clone has more than one count but fewer than ten. The chain joins TRBV5-1 to TRBJ2-1, with D uncertain. The V end was cut by 1 base, the J end by 0 bases, with 5 bases between. Germline-derived CDR1 and CDR2 are SGHRS and YFSETQ. The CDR3 consists of 14 residues. The CDR3 region has the DNA TGCGCCAGCAGCTTGATGAGCTCCTACAATGAGCAGTTCTTC. Amino acids: CASSLMSSYNEQFF.

The chain recombines TRBV27 with TRBJ2-5; D might be TRBD2 (6 bases). In germline, CDR1 is MNHEY, CDR2 SMNVEV (reference sequence). The V gene lost 5 bases and the J gene lost 0 bases, with 10 bases spanning the gap. The CDR3 spans 14 residues. In DNA, the CDR3 is TGTGCCAGCAGTACCTGGGGGGACCAAGAGACCCAGTACTTC. Its translation: CASSTWGDQETQYF.